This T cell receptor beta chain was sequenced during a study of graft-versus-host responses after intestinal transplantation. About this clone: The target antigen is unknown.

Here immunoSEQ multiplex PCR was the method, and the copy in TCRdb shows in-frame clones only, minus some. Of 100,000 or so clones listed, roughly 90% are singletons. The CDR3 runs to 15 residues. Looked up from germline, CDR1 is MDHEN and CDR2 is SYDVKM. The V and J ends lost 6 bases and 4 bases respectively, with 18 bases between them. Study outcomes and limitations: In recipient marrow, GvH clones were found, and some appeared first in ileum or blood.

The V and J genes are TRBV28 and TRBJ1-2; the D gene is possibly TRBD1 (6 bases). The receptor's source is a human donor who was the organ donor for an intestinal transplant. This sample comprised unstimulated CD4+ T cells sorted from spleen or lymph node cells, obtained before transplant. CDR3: CASRGNRGFGYGYTF. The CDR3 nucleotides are TGTGCCAGCAGGGGTAATAGGGGGTTTGGCTATGGCTACACCTTC.